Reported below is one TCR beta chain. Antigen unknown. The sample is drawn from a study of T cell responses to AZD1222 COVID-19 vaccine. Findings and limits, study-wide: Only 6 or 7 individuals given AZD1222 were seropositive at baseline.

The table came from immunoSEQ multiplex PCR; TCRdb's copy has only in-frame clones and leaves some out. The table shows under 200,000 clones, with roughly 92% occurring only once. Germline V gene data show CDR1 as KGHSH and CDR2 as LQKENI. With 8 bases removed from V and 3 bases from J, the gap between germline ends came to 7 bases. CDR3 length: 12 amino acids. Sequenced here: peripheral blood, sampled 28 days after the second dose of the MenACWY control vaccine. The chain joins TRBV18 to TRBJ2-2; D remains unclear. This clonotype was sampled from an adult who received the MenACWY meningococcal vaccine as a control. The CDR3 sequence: CASARDTGELFF. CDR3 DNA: TGTGCCAGCGCAAGGGACACCGGGGAGCTGTTTTTT.